This T cell receptor beta chain is drawn from a study of T cell responses to AZD1222 COVID-19 vaccine. Germline V gives CDR1 MNHEY, CDR2 SMNVEV (reference sequence). V dropped 2 bases and J dropped 3; count of bases not matched to a gene: 8. The CDR3 runs to 17 residues. This clone has only one observation. Its cognate antigen is unknown. Study-level results: Only five or six AZD1222 recipients were seropositive at baseline. Repertoires were collected only later (after the peak T cell response had occurred). Most donors were white British, females outnumbered males, and clonal diversity was possibly underestimated. The study found Spike-specific TCR breadth and depth rose after two AZD1222 doses.

Libraries were prepared by immunoSEQ multiplex PCR; TCRdb keeps only in-frame clonotypes and omits some of them. The table has approximately 52,000 clones, roughly 90% seen once. The clonotype originates from an adult who received the AZD1222 COVID-19 vaccine. The chain uses TRBV27 and TRBJ2-7; TRBD2 agrees at 12 bases. Sequenced material: peripheral blood, taken 28 days after the second AZD1222 dose. CDR3 nucleotide sequence: TGTGCCAGCAGTTTACCCTCTCTAGCGGGAGGGGTCTACGAGCAGTACTTC. It is translated as CASSLPSLAGGVYEQYF.